These 9 T cell receptor beta chains share one sample of origin, sequenced in a study of blood T cell repertoires in COVID-19. Assay: immunoSEQ multiplex PCR; the TCRdb copy retains only in-frame clones and omits some. The table includes 90,000 to 120,000 clones, roughly nine tenths detected once. Sequencing input: peripheral blood. The receptors derive from a man aged 35 to 55 with active or convalescent COVID-19.

The V call is TRBV12-5, the J call TRBJ2-2, with D possibly matching TRBD2 (6 bases). In germline, CDR1 is LGHNT, CDR2 FRNRAP. Deletions cut 1 base from V and 5 bases from J, with 8 bases between. The CDR3 length is 14 residues. The CDR3 sequence is CASGLGGTTGELFF. The CDR3 bases are TGTGCTAGTGGTTTGGGGGGGACTACCGGGGAGCTGTTTTTT. Full variable domain (remainder filled in from reference TRBV12-5 and TRBJ2-2): DARVTQTPRHKVTEMGQEVTMRCQPILGHNTVFWYRQTMMQGLELLAYFRNRAPLDDSGMPKDRFSAEMPDATLATLKIQPSEPRDSAVYFCASGLGGTTGELFFGEGSRLTVL.

The V gene is TRBV29-1, the J gene TRBJ1-5, with D perhaps matching TRBD1 (5 bases). The length of the CDR3 is 15 residues. The V gene's germline CDR1 is SQVTM and CDR2 ANQGSEA. The germline V and J ends were trimmed by 3 bases and 3 bases, with 15 bases remaining between them. The CDR3 coding sequence is TGCAGCGTTGAGGAGGGAAAGGGACCCAATCAGCCCCAGCATTTT. It specifies CSVEEGKGPNQPQHF.

This chain uses TRBV5-5 with TRBJ1-3, with 9 bases matching TRBD1. J was trimmed by 0 bases and V by 4 bases; bases with no gene match: 2. The CDR3 spans 15 residues. The germline CDR1 and CDR2 sequences are SGHKS and YYEKEE (reference sequence). For the CDR3, the DNA is TGTGCCAGCAGCGTACAGGGGGCCTCTGGAAACACCATATATTTT. This translates into CASSVQGASGNTIYF.

The chain joins TRBV5-8 to TRBJ2-2, with 8 bases identical to TRBD1. The V gene end was trimmed by 3 bases and the J gene end by 2 bases; junction bases not matched to a gene: 9. This CDR3 is 17 amino acids long. CDR1 and CDR2 (germline): SGHTS, YDEGEE. CDR3 in amino acids: CASSSRTGGRNTGELFF. The CDR3 nucleotides are TGTGCCAGCAGCTCAAGAACAGGGGGAAGAAACACCGGGGAGCTGTTTTTT.

The chain is built from TRBV2 and TRBJ1-5, with D uncertain. With 6 bases removed from V and 0 bases from J, the gap between germline ends came to 9 bases. This CDR3 is 14 amino acids long. The germline CDR1 and CDR2 sequences are SNHLY and FYNNEI. CDR3 protein: CASRGDYSNQPQHF. The CDR3 nucleotides are TGTGCCAGCAGGGGAGACTATAGCAATCAGCCCCAGCATTTT. Variable domain in full (rest from reference TRBV2 and TRBJ1-5): EPEVTQTPSHQVTQMGQEVILRCVPISNHLYFYWYRQILGQKVEFLVSFYNNEISEKSEIFDDQFSVERPDGSNFTLKIRSTKLEDSAMYFCASRGDYSNQPQHFGDGTRLSIL.

The V and J genes are TRBV28 and TRBJ2-7; possible D gene TRBD2, 5 bases. The V gene's germline CDR1 is MDHEN and CDR2 SYDVKM. The CDR3 sequence is 13 residues long. V lost 6 bases and J lost 3, with 12 bases in between. DNA for the CDR3: TGTGCCAGCAGAGGCCTAGCTTTCTACGAGCAGTACTTC. As protein: CASRGLAFYEQYF.

The V call is TRBV11-1, the J call TRBJ2-7; D remains ambiguous. The length of the CDR3 is 14 residues. The germline CDR1 and CDR2 sequences are SGHAT and FQDESV (reference sequence). V shed 4 bases and J shed 0 bases, with 10 bases lying between them. The CDR3 bases are TGTGCCAGCAGCTCCTCAGCGTTCTCCTACGAGCAGTACTTC. Translating it yields CASSSSAFSYEQYF.

This clone was detected once. The chain links TRBV19 to TRBJ2-1, with 10 nucleotides matching TRBD2. Germline lookup yields CDR1 LNHDA and CDR2 SQIVND (reference sequence). V shed 1 base, J shed 9 bases, and the junction held 3 bases outside the gene matches. The CDR3 loop spans 14 amino acids. The CDR3 bases are TGTGCCAGTAGTATAGGAGCTAGCGGGAGTGAGCAGTTCTTC. Protein product: CASSIGASGSEQFF.

The J gene is TRBJ2-1, the V gene TRBV18; 14 nucleotides line up with TRBD2. J lost 8 bases, V lost 3 bases, and 3 bases had no gene match. The germline CDR1 and CDR2 sequences are KGHSH and LQKENI. The CDR3 covers 15 residues. For the CDR3, the DNA is TGTGCCAGCTCACCCGGGACTAGCGGGAGCTATGAGCAGTTCTTC. Its translation is CASSPGTSGSYEQFF.